This T cell receptor (beta chain) comes out of a study of blood T cells in healthy people across ages. The authors ran a second PCR of roughly 6 to 12 cycles using a sample-barcoded 5' primer and a J-beta primer mix. Every molecule of cDNA carried a tag from a template-switch adaptor with 12 random nucleotides. TCRdb recomputed calls from the 5' RACE reads with MiXCR, one row per CDR3 protein. This sample carries approximately 800,000 distinct CDR3 sequences, more than 35% of them seen once, and the ten largest clones take 15% to 20%. Study-wide results and limits: Per million T cells, TCR beta diversity dropped about linearly as age rose. No conclusive comparison of naive versus antigen-experienced cells was possible with unsorted PBMCs. The donors' CMV status was not determined, possibly confounding changes in expanded clonotypes.

CDR1 and CDR2 (germline): SNHLY, FYNNEI. This CDR3 spans 14 amino acids. V lost 4 bases to trimming and J lost 5 bases; unmatched junction nucleotides: 8. Notes on this clonotype: Its antigen remains unidentified.

This rearrangement joins TRBV2 to TRBJ2-7; 7 positions match TRBD2. The specimen sequenced was blood. The TCR sequence derives from an elderly man in good health. The CDR3 DNA reads TGTGCCAGCAGTGCCGGCGCGGGAGCCCACGAGCAGTACTTC. This codes for CASSAGAGAHEQYF.